Each of the 2 T cell receptor beta chains below was sequenced from the same sample in a study of PD-L1 blockade in urothelial cancer. Specified time point: pretreatment peripheral blood. The method was immunoSEQ multiplex PCR; TCRdb's version includes in-frame clones alone and lacks a portion of them. The table lists tens of thousands of clones, roughly four fifths of them singletons. This specimen consisted of PBMCs, obtained around atezolizumab (anti-PD-L1) treatment. These receptors originate from a man between 65 and 79 years old with urothelial cancer.

This clone appeared once. The chain is built from TRBV19 and TRBJ1-5; TRBD1 is a possible D gene (5 bases). CDR1 and CDR2 (germline): LNHDA, SQIVND (reference sequence). With 3 bases removed from V and 2 bases from J, the gap between germline ends came to 14 bases. The CDR3 extends over 16 amino acids. CDR3 region: CASSMSQVRGNQPQHF. The CDR3 DNA reads TGTGCCAGTAGTATGTCACAGGTAAGGGGCAATCAGCCCCAGCATTTT.

This clone occurred a few times. V gene TRBV4-1 combines with J gene TRBJ2-7, with 10 bases identical to TRBD2. Per the germline V gene, CDR1 is MGHRA and CDR2 is YSYEKL. This CDR3 is 16 amino acids long. Trimming cost V 4 bases and J 3 bases; bases outside gene matches: 9. The CDR3 sequence is CASSPRVAGGFYEQYF. The CDR3 coding sequence is TGCGCCAGCAGCCCGCGGGTAGCGGGGGGTTTCTACGAGCAGTACTTC.